Shown below are 16 T cell receptor beta chains from a single sample sequenced in a study of T cell responses to AZD1222 COVID-19 vaccine. Repertoires were generated with immunoSEQ multiplex PCR, while TCRdb's copy carries only in-frame clones and drops some. Found here are 150,000 or so clones, 92% of them singletons; the top ten hold more than 4.5%. Sequences were derived from peripheral blood, sampled on day 0 of AZD1222 vaccination. Source of these receptors: an adult in good health.

The V gene is TRBV27, the J gene TRBJ1-2; the D gene is possibly TRBD1 (6 bases). Germline CDR1 reads MNHEY; CDR2 reads SMNVEV (reference sequence). V lost 5 bases, J lost 4 bases, and 23 bases lay in between. This CDR3 comprises 17 residues. The CDR3 region is CASSPNVLQGQGYGYTF. CDR3 nucleotides: TGTGCCAGCAGTCCCAACGTACTTCAGGGGCAGGGCTATGGCTACACCTTC.

This chain's CDR3 is CASSLSSFSTDTQYF. The DNA for the CDR3 is TGTGCCAGCAGCCTCTCTAGCTTTAGCACAGATACGCAGTATTTT. The chain has TRBV3-1 (or the pseudogene TRBV3-2) and TRBJ2-3; D may be TRBD2 (5 bases). The CDR3 extends over 15 amino acids. Trimming stripped 4 bases from V and 0 bases from J, with 11 bases between. Per the germline V gene, CDR1 is LGHDT and CDR2 is YNNKEL (reference sequence).

This clone has more than one count but fewer than ten. The genes are TRBV6-4 and TRBJ1-5; D is unresolved. The CDR3 totals 12 residues. The germline CDR1 and CDR2 sequences are MRHNA and SNTAGT. V was cut by 2 bases and J by 2 bases, with 1 base left in between. In DNA form, the CDR3 reads TGTGCCAGCAGTGACGGCAATCAGCCCCAGCATTTT. Its protein product is CASSDGNQPQHF.

The rearrangement joins TRBV3-1 (or the pseudogene TRBV3-2) to TRBJ2-3; weak D call: TRBD1 (6 bases). Germline loops: CDR1 LGHDT, CDR2 YNNKEL (reference sequence). This CDR3 comprises 15 residues. Trimming pared 1 base from V and 3 bases from J, leaving 11 bases between. CDR3 amino acids: CASSQVTRGTDTQYF. For the CDR3, the DNA is TGTGCCAGCAGCCAAGTCACGAGGGGGACAGATACGCAGTATTTT.

The gene calls are TRBV6-4 and TRBJ2-3; D is tentatively TRBD1 or TRBD2 (6 bases each). The CDR3 is made up of 15 amino acids. Between the trimmed V and J ends, which lost 3 bases and 0 bases, there was a span of 10 bases. Germline CDR1 and CDR2: MRHNA and SNTAGT. The CDR3 is CASSEVGGSTDTQYF. The DNA of the CDR3 is TGTGCCAGCAGTGAAGTAGGGGGGAGCACAGATACGCAGTATTTT.

This chain links TRBV2 with TRBJ1-2; 9 nucleotides align to TRBD1. The V and J ends lost 6 bases and 2 bases, in that order; junction bases with no gene match: 7. The CDR3 has 15 residues. Germline CDR1 reads SNHLY; CDR2 reads FYNNEI. The DNA of the CDR3 is TGTGCCAGCAGCAATGGACAGGGGCCGAACTATGGCTACACCTTC. This sequence encodes CASSNGQGPNYGYTF.

The chain combines TRBV20-1 with TRBJ1-4; D ambiguous. Trimming removed 3 bases from V and 10 bases from J, with 12 bases in between. The germline gives CDR1 DFQATT, CDR2 SNEGSKA (reference sequence). This CDR3 contains 12 residues. This CDR3 is CSASLVRGKLFF. The CDR3, as DNA: TGCAGTGCTAGTCTCGTACGAGGAAAACTGTTTTTT.

This clone showed up just once. The chain couples TRBV4-2 to TRBJ2-1; 12 bases match TRBD2. Trimming removed 3 bases from V and 8 bases from J; junction bases left unmatched: 5. CDR3 size: 15 residues. CDR1 is LGHNA and CDR2 is YNFKEQ in the germline V gene. CDR3 protein: CASSHLTSGSYEQFF. The CDR3, as DNA: TGTGCCAGCAGCCATTTGACTAGCGGGAGTTATGAGCAGTTCTTC.

The chain employs TRBV7-9 and TRBJ2-4; 8 nucleotides align to TRBD1. The CDR3 is made up of 14 amino acids. Germline CDR1 and CDR2: SEHNR and FQNEAQ (reference sequence). V lost 3 bases, J lost 8 bases, and 6 bases stayed unmatched. The DNA of the CDR3 is TGTGCCAGCAGCTTTTCAGGGGGCCTGGACATTCAGTACTTC. As protein: CASSFSGGLDIQYF. Combining the CDR3 with reference TRBV7-9 and TRBJ2-4 gives the whole variable domain DTGVSQNPRHKITKRGQNVTFRCDPISEHNRLYWYRQTLGQGPEFLTYFQNEAQLEKSRLLSDRFSAERPKGSFSTLEIQRTEQGDSAMYLCASSFSGGLDIQYFGAGTRLSVL.

This rearrangement joins TRBV19 to TRBJ1-1, with 7 bases that match TRBD1. Germline CDR1 and CDR2: LNHDA and SQIVND (reference sequence). The CDR3 extends over 14 amino acids. Trimming removed 5 bases from V and 1 base from J; junction bases left unmatched: 4. In DNA form, the CDR3 reads TGTGCCAGTAGTCCCCGGACAGGGAACACTGAAGCTTTCTTT. Its protein is CASSPRTGNTEAFF.

V usage is TRBV19 and J usage is TRBJ1-2, with 7 nucleotides matching TRBD1. CDR1 LNHDA and CDR2 SQIVND come from the germline V gene (reference sequence). The J segment lost 3 bases and the V segment lost 3 bases, leaving 7 bases of the junction unmatched. This CDR3 is built from 15 residues. CDR3 amino acids: CASSIKGAYHYGYTF. For the CDR3, the DNA is TGTGCCAGTAGTATTAAGGGGGCATATCACTATGGCTACACCTTC.

This clone was detected only a few times. This sequence joins TRBV3-1 (or the pseudogene TRBV3-2) and TRBJ1-2, with D perhaps TRBD1 (5 bases). Germline CDR1 is LGHDT and CDR2 is YNNKEL (reference sequence). The CDR3 covers 14 residues. Trimming took 4 bases from V and 2 from J, leaving 11 bases between them. The CDR3 loop is CASSPGTANYGYTF. DNA of the CDR3: TGTGCCAGCAGCCCAGGGACCGCGAACTATGGCTACACCTTC.

The V and J genes are TRBV6-5 and TRBJ1-2; D gene ambiguous. The CDR3 covers 12 residues. V shed 7 bases and J shed 2 bases, with 8 bases lying between them. CDR1 and CDR2 (germline): MNHEY, SVGAGI. The CDR3 here is CASTRLNYGYTF. The CDR3 DNA reads TGTGCCAGCACAAGATTGAACTATGGCTACACCTTC.

This chain connects TRBV5-4 to TRBJ1-2; D ambiguous. The CDR3 is made up of 16 amino acids. The ends were cut back, 0 bases at V and 4 bases at J, with 16 bases in the middle. Germline loops: CDR1 SGHNT, CDR2 YYREEE (reference sequence). The CDR3 bases are TGTGCCAGCAGCTTGGTATCCCGGGTCACCTCCTATGGCTACACCTTC. It is translated as CASSLVSRVTSYGYTF. Complete variable domain (other parts from reference TRBV5-4 and TRBJ1-2): ETGVTQSPTHLIKTRGQQVTLRCSSQSGHNTVSWYQQALGQGPQFIFQYYREEENGRGNFPPRFSGLQFPNYSSELNVNALELDDSALYLCASSLVSRVTSYGYTFGSGTRLTVV.

This clone was counted a single time. The gene calls are TRBV7-9 and TRBJ2-3, with TRBD2 as a possible D gene (7 bases). CDR1 and CDR2 from the germline V gene are SEHNR and FQNEAQ (reference sequence). The CDR3 extends over 16 amino acids. V was clipped by 5 bases and J by 3 bases, with 18 bases between them. The CDR3 DNA reads as TGTGCCAGCAGCGCTATCTCGGGGGGCTGGACAGATACGCAGTATTTT. Translated, it gives CASSAISGGWTDTQYF.

CDR3 loop: CASSLVQGEQFF. In nucleotides, the CDR3 is TGTGCCAGCAGTTTAGTACAGGGCGAGCAGTTCTTC. This chain joins TRBV28 and TRBJ2-1; D is perhaps TRBD1 (6 bases). This CDR3 comprises 12 residues. Per germline, CDR1 MDHEN and CDR2 SYDVKM. Trimming stripped 2 bases from V and 10 bases from J, with 9 bases between.